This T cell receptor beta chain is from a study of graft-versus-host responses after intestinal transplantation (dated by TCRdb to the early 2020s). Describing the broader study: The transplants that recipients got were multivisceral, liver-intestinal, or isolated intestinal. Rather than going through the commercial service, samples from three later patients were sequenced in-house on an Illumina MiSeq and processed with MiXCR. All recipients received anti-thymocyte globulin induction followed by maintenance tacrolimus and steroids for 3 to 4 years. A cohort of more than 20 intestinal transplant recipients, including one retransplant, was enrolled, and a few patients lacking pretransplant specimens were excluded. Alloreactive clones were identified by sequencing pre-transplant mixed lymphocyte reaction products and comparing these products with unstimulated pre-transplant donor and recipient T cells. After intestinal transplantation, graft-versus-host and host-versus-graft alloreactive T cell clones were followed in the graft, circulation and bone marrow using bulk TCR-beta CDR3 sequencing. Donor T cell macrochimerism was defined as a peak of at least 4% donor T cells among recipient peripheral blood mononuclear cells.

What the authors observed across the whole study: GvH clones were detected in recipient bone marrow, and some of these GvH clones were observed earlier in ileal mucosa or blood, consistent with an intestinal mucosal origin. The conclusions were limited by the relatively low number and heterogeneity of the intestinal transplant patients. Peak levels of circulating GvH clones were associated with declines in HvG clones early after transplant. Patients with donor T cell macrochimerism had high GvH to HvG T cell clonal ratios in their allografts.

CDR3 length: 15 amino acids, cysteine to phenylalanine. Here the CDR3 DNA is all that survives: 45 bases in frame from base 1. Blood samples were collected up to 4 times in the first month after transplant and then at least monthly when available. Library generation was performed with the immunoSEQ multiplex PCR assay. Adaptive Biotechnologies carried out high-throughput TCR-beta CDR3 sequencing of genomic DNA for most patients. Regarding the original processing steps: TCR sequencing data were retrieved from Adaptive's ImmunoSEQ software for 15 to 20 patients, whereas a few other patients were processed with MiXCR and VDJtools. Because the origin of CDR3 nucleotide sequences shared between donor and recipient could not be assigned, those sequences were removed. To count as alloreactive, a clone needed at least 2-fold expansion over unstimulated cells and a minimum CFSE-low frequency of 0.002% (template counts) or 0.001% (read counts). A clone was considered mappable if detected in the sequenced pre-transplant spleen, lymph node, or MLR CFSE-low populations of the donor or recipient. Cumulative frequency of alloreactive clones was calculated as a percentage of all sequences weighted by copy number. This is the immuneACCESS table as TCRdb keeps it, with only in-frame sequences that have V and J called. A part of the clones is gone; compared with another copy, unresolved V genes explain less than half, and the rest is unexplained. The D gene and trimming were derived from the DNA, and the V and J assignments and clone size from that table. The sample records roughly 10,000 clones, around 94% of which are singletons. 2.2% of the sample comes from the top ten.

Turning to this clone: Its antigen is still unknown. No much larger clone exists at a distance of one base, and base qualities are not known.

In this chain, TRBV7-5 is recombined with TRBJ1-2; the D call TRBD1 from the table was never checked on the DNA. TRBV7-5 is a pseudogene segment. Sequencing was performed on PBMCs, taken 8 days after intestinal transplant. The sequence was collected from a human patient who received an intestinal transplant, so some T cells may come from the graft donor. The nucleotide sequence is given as TGTGCCAGAAGCTCACTTACGGGACAGGGGAATGGCTACACCTTC. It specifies CARSSLTGQGNGYTF.